This TCR beta chain came from a study of CD4 T cells in relation to SARS-CoV-2 and coronaviruses. For the study at large: Negative control cultures got HIV-1 Nef peptides or no peptide.

The V gene lost 3 bases and the J gene lost 2 bases, with 11 bases spanning the gap. Germline CDR1 reads MDHEN; CDR2 reads SYDVKM. CDR3 length: 14 amino acids. Comments on this clone: The antigen is not known.

Unexposed donor CD4+ T cells date from about 2011-2018, before the COVID-19 pandemic. Isolation of CD4+ T cells took place after less than 11 days in culture. Clones were sequenced by immunoSEQ multiplex PCR, and TCRdb holds only the in-frame ones, with some missing. The sample has more than 20,000 clones, 60% to 85% seen once. V usage is TRBV28 and J usage is TRBJ2-7; the D gene is possibly TRBD2 (5 bases). The clonotype originates from a human donor in good health. Material for sequencing was CD4+ T cells from PBMCs, cultured in vitro. The CDR3 loop is CASSLDRETYEQYF. Here the CDR3 DNA reads TGTGCCAGCAGTTTGGATAGGGAGACCTACGAGCAGTACTTC. Using reference TRBV28 and TRBJ2-7 for the parts outside the CDR3, the full variable domain is DVKVTQSSRYLVKRTGEKVFLECVQDMDHENMFWYRQDPGLGLRLIYFSYDVKMKEKGDIPEGYSVSREKKERFSLILESASTNQTSMYLCASSLDRETYEQYFGPGTRLTVT.